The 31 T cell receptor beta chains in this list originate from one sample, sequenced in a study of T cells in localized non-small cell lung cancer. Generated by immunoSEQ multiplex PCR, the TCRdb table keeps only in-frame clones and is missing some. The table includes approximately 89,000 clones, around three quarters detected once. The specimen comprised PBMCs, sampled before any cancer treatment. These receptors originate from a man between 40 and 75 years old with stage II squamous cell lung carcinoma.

The CDR3 bases are TGTGCCAGCTCAACCTGGACAGGGGGCAAGGTAGATACGCAGTATTTT. Residues: CASSTWTGGKVDTQYF. This rearrangement joins TRBV18 to TRBJ2-3; 11 nucleotides line up with TRBD1. The trim removed 5 bases at V and 5 bases at J, leaving 9 bases unmatched. The CDR3 extends over 16 amino acids. Per the germline V gene, CDR1 is KGHSH and CDR2 is LQKENI.

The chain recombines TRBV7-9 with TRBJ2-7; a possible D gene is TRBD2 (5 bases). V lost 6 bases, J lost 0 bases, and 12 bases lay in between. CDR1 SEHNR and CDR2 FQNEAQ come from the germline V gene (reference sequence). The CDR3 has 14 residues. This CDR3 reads CASSRTGSSYEQYF. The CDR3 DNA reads TGTGCCAGCAGTCGGACTGGGAGCTCCTACGAGCAGTACTTC.

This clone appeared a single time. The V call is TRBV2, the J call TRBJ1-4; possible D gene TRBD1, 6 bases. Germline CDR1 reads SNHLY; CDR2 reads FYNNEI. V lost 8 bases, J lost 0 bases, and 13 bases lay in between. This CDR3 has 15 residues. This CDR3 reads CASHRTGTTNEKLFF. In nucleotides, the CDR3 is TGTGCCAGCCATCGAACAGGGACAACTAATGAAAAACTGTTTTTT.

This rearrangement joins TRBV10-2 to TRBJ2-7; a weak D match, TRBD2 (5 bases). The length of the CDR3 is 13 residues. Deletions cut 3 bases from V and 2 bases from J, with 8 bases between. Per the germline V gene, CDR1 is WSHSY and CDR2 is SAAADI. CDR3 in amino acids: CASSDSGPYEQYF. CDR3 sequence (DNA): TGCGCCAGCAGTGACAGCGGCCCCTACGAGCAGTACTTC.

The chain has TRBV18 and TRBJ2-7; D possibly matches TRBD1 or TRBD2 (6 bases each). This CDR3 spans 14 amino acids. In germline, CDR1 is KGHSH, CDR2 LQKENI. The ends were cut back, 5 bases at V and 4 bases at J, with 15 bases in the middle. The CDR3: CASSAHRGGYEQYF. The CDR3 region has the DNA TGTGCCAGCTCAGCCCATCGAGGGGGGTACGAGCAGTACTTC.

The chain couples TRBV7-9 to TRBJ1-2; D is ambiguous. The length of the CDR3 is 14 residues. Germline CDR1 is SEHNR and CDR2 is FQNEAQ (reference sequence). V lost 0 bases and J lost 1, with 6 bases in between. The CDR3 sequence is CASSLAWSNYGYTF. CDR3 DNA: TGTGCCAGCAGCTTAGCTTGGAGTAACTATGGCTACACCTTC.

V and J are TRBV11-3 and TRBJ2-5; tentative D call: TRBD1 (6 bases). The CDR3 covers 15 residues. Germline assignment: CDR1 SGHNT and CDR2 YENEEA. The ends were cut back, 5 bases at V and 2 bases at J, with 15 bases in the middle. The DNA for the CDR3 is TGTGCCAGCAGCCTGGGGGCCAGAGGACAAGAGACCCAGTACTTC. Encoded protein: CASSLGARGQETQYF. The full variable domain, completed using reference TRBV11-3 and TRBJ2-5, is EAGVVQSPRYKIIEKKQPVAFWCNPISGHNTLYWYLQNLGQGPELLIRYENEEAVDDSQLPKDRFSAERLKGVDSTLKIQPAELGDSAVYLCASSLGARGQETQYFGPGTRLLVL.

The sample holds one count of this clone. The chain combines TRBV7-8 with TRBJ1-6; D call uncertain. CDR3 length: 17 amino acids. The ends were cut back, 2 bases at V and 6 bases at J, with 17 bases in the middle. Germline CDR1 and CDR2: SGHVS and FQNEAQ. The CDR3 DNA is TGTGCCAGCAGCTTACCCGGACCGGCGGAGGGTAATTCACCCCTCCACTTT. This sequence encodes CASSLPGPAEGNSPLHF.

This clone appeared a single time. For the CDR3, the DNA is TGTGCCAGCAGCCGGGTGGGTGCGAATGAGCAGTTCTTC. Its translation is CASSRVGANEQFF. The chain links TRBV5-6 to TRBJ2-1, with no clear D. Germline CDR1 and CDR2: SGHDT and YYEEEE. There are 13 residues in the CDR3. The V and J ends lost 4 bases and 7 bases respectively, with 12 bases between them.

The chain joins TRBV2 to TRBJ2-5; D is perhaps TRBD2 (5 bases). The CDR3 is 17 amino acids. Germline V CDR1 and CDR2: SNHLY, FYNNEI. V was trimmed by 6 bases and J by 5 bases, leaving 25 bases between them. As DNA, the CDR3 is TGTGCCAGCAGAGATAGCTACGGGGTTCCAAGTGCTGAGACCCAGTACTTC. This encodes CASRDSYGVPSAETQYF.

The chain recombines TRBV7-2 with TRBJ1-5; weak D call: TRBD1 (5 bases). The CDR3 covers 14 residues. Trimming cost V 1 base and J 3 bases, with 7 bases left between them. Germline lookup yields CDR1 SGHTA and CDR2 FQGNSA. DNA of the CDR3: TGTGCCAGCAGCTTAGGACAGTACAATCAGCCCCAGCATTTT. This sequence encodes CASSLGQYNQPQHF.

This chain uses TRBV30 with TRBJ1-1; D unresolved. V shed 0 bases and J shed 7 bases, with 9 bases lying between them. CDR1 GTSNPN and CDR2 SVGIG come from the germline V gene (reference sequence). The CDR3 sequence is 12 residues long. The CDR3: CAWSVRSLEAFF. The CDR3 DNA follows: TGTGCCTGGAGTGTACGATCACTTGAAGCTTTCTTT. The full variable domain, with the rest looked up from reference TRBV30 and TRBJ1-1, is SQTIHQWPATLVQPVGSPLSLECTVEGTSNPNLYWYRQAAGRGLQLLFYSVGIGQISSEVPQNLSASRPQDRQFILSSKKLLLSDSGFYLCAWSVRSLEAFFGQGTRLTVV.

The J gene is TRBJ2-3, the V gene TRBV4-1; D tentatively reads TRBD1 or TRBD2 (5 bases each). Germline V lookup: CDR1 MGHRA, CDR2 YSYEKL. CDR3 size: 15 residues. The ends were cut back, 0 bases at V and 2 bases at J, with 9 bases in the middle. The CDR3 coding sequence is TGCGCCAGCAGCCAAGAGAGGGGTCCCACAGATACGCAGTATTTT. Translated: CASSQERGPTDTQYF.

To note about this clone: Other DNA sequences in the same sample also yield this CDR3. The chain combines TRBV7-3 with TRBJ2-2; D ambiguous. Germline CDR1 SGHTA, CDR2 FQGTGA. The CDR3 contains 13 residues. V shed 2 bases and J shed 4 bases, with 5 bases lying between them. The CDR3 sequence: CASSLGSTGELFF. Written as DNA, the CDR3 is TGTGCCAGCAGCTTAGGGTCCACCGGGGAGCTGTTTTTT. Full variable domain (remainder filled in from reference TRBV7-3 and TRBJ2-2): GAGVSQTPSNKVTEKGKYVELRCDPISGHTALYWYRQSLGQGPEFLIYFQGTGAADDSGLPNDRFFAVRPEGSVSTLKIQRTERGDSAVYLCASSLGSTGELFFGEGSRLTVL.

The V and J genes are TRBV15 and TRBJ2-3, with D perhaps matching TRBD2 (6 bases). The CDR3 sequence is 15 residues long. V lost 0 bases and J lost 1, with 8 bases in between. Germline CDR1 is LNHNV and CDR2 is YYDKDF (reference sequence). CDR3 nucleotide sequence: TGTGCCACCAGCAGAGATAAGCGGGGCACAGATACGCAGTATTTT. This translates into CATSRDKRGTDTQYF.

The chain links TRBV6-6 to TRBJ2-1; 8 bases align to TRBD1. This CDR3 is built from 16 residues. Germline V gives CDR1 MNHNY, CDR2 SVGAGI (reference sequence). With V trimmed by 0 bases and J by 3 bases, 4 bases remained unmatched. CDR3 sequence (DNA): TGTGCCAGCAGTTACTCGACGGGACAGGACTACAATGAGCAGTTCTTC. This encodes CASSYSTGQDYNEQFF.

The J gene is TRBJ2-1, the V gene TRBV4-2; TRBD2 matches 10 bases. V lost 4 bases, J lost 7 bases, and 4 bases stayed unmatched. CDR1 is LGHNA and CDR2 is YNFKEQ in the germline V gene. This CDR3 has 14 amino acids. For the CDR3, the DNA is TGTGCCAGCAGCCCCTCTAGCGGGAGAAATGAGCAGTTCTTC. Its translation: CASSPSSGRNEQFF.

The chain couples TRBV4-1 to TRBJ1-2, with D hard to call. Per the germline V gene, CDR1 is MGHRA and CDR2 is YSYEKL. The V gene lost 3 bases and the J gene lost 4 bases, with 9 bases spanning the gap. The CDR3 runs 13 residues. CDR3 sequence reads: CASSQVLGYGYTF. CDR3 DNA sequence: TGCGCCAGCAGCCAGGTACTCGGCTATGGCTACACCTTC.

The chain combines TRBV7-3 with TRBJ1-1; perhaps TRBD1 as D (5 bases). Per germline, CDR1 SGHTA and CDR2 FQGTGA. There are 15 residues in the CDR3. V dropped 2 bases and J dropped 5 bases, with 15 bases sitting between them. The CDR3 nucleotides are TGTGCCAGCAGCTTAGGGGCCCTTGGGAATACTGAAGCTTTCTTT. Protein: CASSLGALGNTEAFF.

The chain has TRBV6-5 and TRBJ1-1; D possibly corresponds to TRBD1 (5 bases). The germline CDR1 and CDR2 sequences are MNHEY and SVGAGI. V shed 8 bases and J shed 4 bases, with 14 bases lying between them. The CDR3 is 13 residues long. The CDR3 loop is CASLLSGGTEAFF. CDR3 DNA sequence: TGTGCCAGCCTCCTCTCGGGGGGCACTGAAGCTTTCTTT.

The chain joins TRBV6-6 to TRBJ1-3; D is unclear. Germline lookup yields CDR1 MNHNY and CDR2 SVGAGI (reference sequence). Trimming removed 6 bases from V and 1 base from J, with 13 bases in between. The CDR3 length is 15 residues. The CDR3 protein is CASSTSGGSGNTIYF. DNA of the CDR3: TGTGCCAGCAGCACCAGTGGCGGTTCTGGAAACACCATATATTTT.

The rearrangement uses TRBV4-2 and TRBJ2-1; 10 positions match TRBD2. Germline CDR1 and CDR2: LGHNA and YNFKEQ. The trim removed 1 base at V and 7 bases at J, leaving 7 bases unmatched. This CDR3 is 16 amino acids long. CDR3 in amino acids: CASSQGGTSVLNEQFF. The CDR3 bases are TGTGCCAGCAGCCAAGGCGGGACTAGCGTACTAAATGAGCAGTTCTTC.

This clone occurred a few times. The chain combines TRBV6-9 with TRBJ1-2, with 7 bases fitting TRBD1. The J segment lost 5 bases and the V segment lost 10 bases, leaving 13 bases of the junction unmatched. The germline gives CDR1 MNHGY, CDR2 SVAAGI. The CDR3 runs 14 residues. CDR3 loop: CATGTEQRIYGYTF. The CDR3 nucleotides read TGTGCCACTGGGACAGAACAGCGCATATATGGCTACACCTTC.

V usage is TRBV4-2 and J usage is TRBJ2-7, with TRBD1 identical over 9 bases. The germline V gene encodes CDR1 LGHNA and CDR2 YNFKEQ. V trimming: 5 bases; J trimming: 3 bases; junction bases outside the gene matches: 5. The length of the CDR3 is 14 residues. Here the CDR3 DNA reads TGTGCCAGCAGCGAGGGACAGGGTCTCTACGAGCAGTACTTC. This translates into CASSEGQGLYEQYF.

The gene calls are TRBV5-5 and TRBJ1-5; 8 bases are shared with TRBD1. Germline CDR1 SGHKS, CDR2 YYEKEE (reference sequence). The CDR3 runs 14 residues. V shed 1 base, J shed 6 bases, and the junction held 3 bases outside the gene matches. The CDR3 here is CASSLRQGIQPQHF. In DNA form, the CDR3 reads TGTGCCAGCAGCTTGCGACAGGGGATTCAGCCCCAGCATTTT.

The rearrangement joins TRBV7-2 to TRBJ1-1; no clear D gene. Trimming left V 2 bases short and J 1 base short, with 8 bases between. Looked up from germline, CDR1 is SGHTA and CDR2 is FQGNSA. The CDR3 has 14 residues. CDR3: CASSLKGQNTEAFF. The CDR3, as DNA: TGTGCCAGCAGCTTAAAGGGCCAGAACACTGAAGCTTTCTTT.

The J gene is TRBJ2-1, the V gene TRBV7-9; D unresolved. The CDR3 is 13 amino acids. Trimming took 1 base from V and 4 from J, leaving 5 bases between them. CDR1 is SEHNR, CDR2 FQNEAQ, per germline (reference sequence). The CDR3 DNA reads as TGTGCCAGCAGCTTAGGCGAATACAATGAGCAGTTCTTC. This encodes CASSLGEYNEQFF.

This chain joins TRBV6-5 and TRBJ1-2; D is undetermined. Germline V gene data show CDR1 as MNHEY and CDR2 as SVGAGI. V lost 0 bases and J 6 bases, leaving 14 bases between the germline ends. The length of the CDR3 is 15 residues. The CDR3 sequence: CASSYSLSNPNGYTF. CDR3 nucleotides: TGTGCCAGCAGTTACTCGCTGTCAAATCCCAATGGCTACACCTTC.

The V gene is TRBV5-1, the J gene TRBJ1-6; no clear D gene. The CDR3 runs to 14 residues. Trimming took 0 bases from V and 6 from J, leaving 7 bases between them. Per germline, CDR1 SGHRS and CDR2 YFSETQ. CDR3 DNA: TGCGCCAGCAGCTTGGAGTGGGGTAATTCACCCCTCCACTTT. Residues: CASSLEWGNSPLHF.

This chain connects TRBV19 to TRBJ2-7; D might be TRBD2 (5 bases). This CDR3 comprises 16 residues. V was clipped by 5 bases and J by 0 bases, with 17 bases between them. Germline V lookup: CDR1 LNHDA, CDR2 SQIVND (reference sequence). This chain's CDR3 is CASSQYWTPSSYEQYF. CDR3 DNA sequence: TGTGCCAGTAGTCAATATTGGACTCCGAGCTCCTACGAGCAGTACTTC.

CDR3 bases: TGTGCCAGTAGTATAGGGCAGTTCGGCCGGAATGAGCAGTTCTTC. Amino acids: CASSIGQFGRNEQFF. This chain links TRBV19 with TRBJ2-1; D gene uncertain. Between the trimmed V and J ends, which lost 1 base and 7 bases, there was a span of 14 bases. Germline V gene sequence: CDR1 LNHDA, CDR2 SQIVND (reference sequence). CDR3 length: 15 amino acids.